This TCR beta chain appears in the sequencing data of a study of blood T cell repertoires in COVID-19 (dated by TCRdb to the early 2020s). Concerning the study at large: The collaborator samples originated in the United States, Italy and Spain and spanned the acute and convalescent phases of COVID-19. The material from the prospective study consisted of cDNA or gDNA derived from T cells, B-cell-depleted T cells, or PBMCs. Deeply sampled blood TCRbeta repertoires from subjects exposed to, actively infected with, or recovered from COVID-19 were included in the dataset. The repertoires were released in a freely available public database intended as a resource for research on the immune response to SARS-CoV-2. The samples were drawn from the first 160 participants of the ongoing ImmuneRACE study and from about 1,200 subjects provided by 6 global collaborators. A de-identified subject ID, COVID-19 status, age in years and sex were almost always included in the sample metadata. Where available, HLA class I and class II types were obtained from metadata supplied by the sample provider rather than from assay-based typing. Overall results and qualifications from the work: Clinical and demographic metadata were provided uncurated, with the amount varying by source and participant.

The immunoSEQ Assay, a bias-controlled multiplex PCR, was used to amplify TCRbeta CDR3 regions from genomic DNA. Processing in the source paper ran as follows. The number of nucleated cells in each sample was estimated by amplification of reference gene primers within the assay. Sequence reads were collapsed and filtered to measure the absolute abundance of every unique TCRbeta CDR3 rearrangement. For each sample, productive Simpson clonality was calculated as the square root of Simpson's diversity index across productive rearrangements. Held by TCRdb, this immuneACCESS table contains in-frame sequences only and omits some clones. Under half of the omission traces to an unresolved V gene where checked; the cause of the rest is unknown. V and J calls and clone size are given by that table; D and trimming were obtained from the DNA. For this sample the table gives about 110,000 clones, of which over 80% were detected only once. About 18% of the sample rests with the top ten.

Whole blood was collected in K2EDTA tubes by collaborating institutions according to the institutions' own protocols. For TCRbeta analysis, collaborator samples were shipped as frozen whole blood, as isolated PBMCs, or as DNA extracted from either sample type. Remarks on this clone: This receptor's antigen is unknown. No base qualities exist here, and no much larger clone lies one base off it.

From cysteine to phenylalanine, the CDR3 is 12 amino acids long. The sequence is cut down to CDR3 DNA, 36 bases in frame from base 1. V gives up 8 bases and J gives up 1 base, and the segment between their germline ends measures 8 bases. The clonotype was recovered from a woman aged 60 to 75 with acute or convalescent COVID-19. Sequenced material: peripheral blood. The rearranged segments are TRBV12-3 or TRBV12-4 and TRBJ1-1; TRBD1 could be the D gene, as 5 bases match. The DNA reads as follows: TGTGCCAGCTCCAGGGCGAACACTGAAGCTTTCTTT. The encoded protein is CASSRANTEAFF.